These T cell receptor beta chains were read from a single sample in a study of metastatic and nonmetastatic thyroid tumors. TCRdb called clones again from the PCR reads with MiXCR. The table shows 91,000 or so clones, with about 13% occurring only once. The specimen sequenced was blood. Receptors were obtained from a female donor with papillary thyroid cancer or a benign thyroid nodule (not recorded which). Some clones in this sample may be carry-over from other donors' samples. The CDR3 runs from the conserved cysteine through the conserved F or W. A D gene is named only where the DNA matches it firmly. A row's size may be missing; if present it is once, few, many or a size class.

>NA|TRBJ1-1|TRBV19|15|many
TGTGCCAGTAGGAAACGAGGACGAATGAACACTGAAGCTTTCTTT
CASRKRGRMNTEAFF
>TRBD2|TRBJ2-3|TRBV9|16|NA
TGTGTCAGCAGCTCAACGAATAGCGGGGGCACAGATACGCAGTATTTT
CVSSSTNSGGTDTQYF
>TRBD1|TRBJ2-1|TRBV3-1|16|many
TGTGCCAGCAGCCAAGTTCTAGGGGGCTTCTACAATGAGCAGTTCTTC
CASSQVLGGFYNEQFF
>TRBD2|TRBJ2-1|TRBV4-2|16|many
TGTGCCAGCAGCCAAGAGGCCTGGGGACTAGAAAATGAGCAGTTCTTC
CASSQEAWGLENEQFF
>NA|TRBJ1-2|TRBV6-1|13|NA
TGTGCCAGCAGTGAGTTGACAGGAGGCTGCTACACCTTC
CASSELTGGCYTF
>TRBD1|TRBJ2-7|TRBV15|15|medium-sized
TGTGCCACCAGCAGATCCGGGACAGGGAAGAACGAGCAGTACTTC
CATSRSGTGKNEQYF
>TRBD1|TRBJ1-6|TRBV6-5|16|many
TGTGCCAGCAGTTACTCGGCGGCAGGGGGTGGCTCACCCCTCCACTTT
CASSYSAAGGGSPLHF
>NA|TRBJ2-1|TRBV29-1|12|many
TGCAGCGTTGGGACCGGGCCCAATGAGCAGTTCTTC
CSVGTGPNEQFF
>NA|TRBJ1-2|TRBV11-2|16|NA
TGTGCCAGCAGCCAACTTATGGCCACAGGGCCCTATGGCTACACCTTC
CASSQLMATGPYGYTF
>TRBD1|TRBJ1-1|TRBV20-1|14|many
TGCAGTGCTAGAACAGGGGGCTTGAACACTGAAGCTTTCTTT
CSARTGGLNTEAFF
>NA|TRBJ2-4|TRBV7-2|16|many
TGTGCCAGCAGCCGGCCGGCAGGGCGGGCGGCAGGCATTCAGTACTTC
CASSRPAGRAAGIQYF
>NA|TRBJ1-6|TRBV27|13|NA
TGTGCCAGCCACTTGGGACTAAGTTCACCCCTCAACTTT
CASHLGLSSPLNF
>TRBD1|TRBJ1-6|TRBV6-1|16|NA
TGTGCCAGCAGTGAACCCGTCAGGGGGCACGGGTCACCCCTCCACTTT
CASSEPVRGHGSPLHF